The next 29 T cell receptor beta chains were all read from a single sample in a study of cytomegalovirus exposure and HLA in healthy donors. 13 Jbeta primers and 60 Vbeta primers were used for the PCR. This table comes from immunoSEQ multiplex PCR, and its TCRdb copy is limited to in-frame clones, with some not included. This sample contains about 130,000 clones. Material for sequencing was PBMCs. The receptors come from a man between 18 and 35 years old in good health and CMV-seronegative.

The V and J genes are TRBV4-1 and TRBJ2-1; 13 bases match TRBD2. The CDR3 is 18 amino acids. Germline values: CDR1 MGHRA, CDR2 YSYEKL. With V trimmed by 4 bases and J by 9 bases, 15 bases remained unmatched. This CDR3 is CASSPHSGTSGVRIEQFF. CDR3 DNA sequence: TGCGCCAGCAGCCCCCACTCCGGGACTAGCGGGGTGAGGATTGAGCAGTTCTTC.

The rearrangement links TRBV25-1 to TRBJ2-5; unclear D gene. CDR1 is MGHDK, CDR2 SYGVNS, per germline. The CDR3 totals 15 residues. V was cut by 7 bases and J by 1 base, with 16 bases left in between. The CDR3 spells CASTGTLTPQETQYF. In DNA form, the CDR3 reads TGTGCCAGCACAGGAACCCTCACACCCCAAGAGACCCAGTACTTC.

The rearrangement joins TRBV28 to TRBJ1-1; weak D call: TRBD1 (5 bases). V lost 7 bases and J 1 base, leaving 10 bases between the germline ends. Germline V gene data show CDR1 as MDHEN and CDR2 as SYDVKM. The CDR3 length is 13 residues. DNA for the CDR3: TGTGCCAGCATGGGCGGGGGGAACACTGAAGCTTTCTTT. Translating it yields CASMGGGNTEAFF.

CDR3 nucleotide sequence: TGTGCCAGCAGTTCCGCAACAGGGGAAGGCTACACCTTC. Protein: CASSSATGEGYTF. The chain couples TRBV6-5 to TRBJ1-2, with TRBD1 matching 7 bases. The ends lost 4 bases at V and 8 bases at J; junction bases unmatched: 7. Germline assignment: CDR1 MNHEY and CDR2 SVGAGI. The CDR3 has 13 residues.

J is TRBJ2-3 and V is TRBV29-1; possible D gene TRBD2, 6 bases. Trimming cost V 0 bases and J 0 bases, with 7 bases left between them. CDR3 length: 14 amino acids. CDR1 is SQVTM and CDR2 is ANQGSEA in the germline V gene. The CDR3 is CSVEEGRSTDTQYF. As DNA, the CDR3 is TGCAGCGTTGAAGAGGGGAGGAGCACAGATACGCAGTATTTT.

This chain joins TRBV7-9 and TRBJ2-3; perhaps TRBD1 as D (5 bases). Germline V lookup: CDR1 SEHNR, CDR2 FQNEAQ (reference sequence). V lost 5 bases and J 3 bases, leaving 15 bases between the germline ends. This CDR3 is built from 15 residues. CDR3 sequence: CASSPNSRVTDTQYF. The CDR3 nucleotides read TGTGCCAGCAGCCCGAATTCCAGGGTTACAGATACGCAGTATTTT. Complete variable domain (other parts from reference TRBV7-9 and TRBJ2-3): DTGVSQNPRHKITKRGQNVTFRCDPISEHNRLYWYRQTLGQGPEFLTYFQNEAQLEKSRLLSDRFSAERPKGSFSTLEIQRTEQGDSAMYLCASSPNSRVTDTQYFGPGTRLTVL.

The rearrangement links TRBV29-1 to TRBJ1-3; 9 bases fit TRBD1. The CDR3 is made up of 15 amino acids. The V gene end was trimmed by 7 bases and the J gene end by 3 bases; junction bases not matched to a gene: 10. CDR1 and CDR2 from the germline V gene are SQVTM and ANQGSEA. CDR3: CSAFGQGRGGNTIYF. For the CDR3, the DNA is TGCAGCGCCTTTGGACAGGGGAGAGGTGGAAACACCATATATTTT.

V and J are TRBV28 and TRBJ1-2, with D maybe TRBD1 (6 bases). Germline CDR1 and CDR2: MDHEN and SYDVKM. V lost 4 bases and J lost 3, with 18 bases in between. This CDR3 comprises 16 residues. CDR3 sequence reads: CASSSHGTTNYYGYTF. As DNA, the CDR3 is TGTGCCAGCAGTTCGCACGGGACAACCAACTACTATGGCTACACCTTC.

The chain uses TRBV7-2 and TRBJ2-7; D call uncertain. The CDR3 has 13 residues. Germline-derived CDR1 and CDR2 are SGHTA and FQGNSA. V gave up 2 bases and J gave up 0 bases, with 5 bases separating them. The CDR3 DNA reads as TGTGCCAGCAGCTTATACTCCTCCTACGAGCAGTACTTC. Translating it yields CASSLYSSYEQYF.

CDR3 residues: CAISESGRATGELFF. The CDR3 nucleotides read TGTGCCATCAGTGAGTCGGGCAGGGCCACCGGGGAGCTGTTTTTT. The chain combines TRBV10-3 with TRBJ2-2, with D perhaps TRBD1 (5 bases). Germline values: CDR1 ENHRY, CDR2 SYGVKD. V lost 0 bases and J 4 bases, leaving 9 bases between the germline ends. The CDR3 length is 15 residues.

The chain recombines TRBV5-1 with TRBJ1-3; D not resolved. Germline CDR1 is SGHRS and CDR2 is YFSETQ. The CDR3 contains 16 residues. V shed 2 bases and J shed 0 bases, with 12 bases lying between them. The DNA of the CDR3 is TGCGCCAGCAGCTTAACGGAGGTCTCCTCTGGAAACACCATATATTTT. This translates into CASSLTEVSSGNTIYF.

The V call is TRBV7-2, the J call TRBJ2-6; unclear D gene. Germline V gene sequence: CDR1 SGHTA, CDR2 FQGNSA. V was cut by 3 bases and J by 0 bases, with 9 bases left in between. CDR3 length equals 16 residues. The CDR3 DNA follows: TGTGCCAGCAGCTTGAGGCGGCCCTCTGGGGCCAACGTCCTGACTTTC. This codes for CASSLRRPSGANVLTF.

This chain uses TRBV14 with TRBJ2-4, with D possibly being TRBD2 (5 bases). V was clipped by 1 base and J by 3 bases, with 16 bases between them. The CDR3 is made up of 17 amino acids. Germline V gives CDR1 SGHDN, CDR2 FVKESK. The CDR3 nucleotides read TGTGCCAGCAGCCAAGTACGCGGGTCGATCGGCAAAAACATTCAGTACTTC. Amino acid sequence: CASSQVRGSIGKNIQYF.

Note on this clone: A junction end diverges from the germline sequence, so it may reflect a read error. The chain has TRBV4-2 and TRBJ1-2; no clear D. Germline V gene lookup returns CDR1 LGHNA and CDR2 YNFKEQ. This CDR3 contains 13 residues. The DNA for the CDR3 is TGTGCCAGCAGCCAAGGAGATCCGGCGGCCTGTTACTTC. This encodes CASSQGDPAACYF.

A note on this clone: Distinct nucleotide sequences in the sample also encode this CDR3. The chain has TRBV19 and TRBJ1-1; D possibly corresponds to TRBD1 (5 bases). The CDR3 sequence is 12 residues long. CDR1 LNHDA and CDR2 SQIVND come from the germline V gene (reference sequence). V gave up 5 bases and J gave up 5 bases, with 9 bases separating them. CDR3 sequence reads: CASSWGGTEAFF. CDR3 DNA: TGTGCCAGTAGTTGGGGGGGAACTGAAGCTTTCTTT.

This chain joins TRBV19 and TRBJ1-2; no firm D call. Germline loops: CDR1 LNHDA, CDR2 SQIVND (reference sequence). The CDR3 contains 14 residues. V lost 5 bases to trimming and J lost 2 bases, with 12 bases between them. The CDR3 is CASSAGNPNYGYTF. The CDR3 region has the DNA TGTGCCAGTAGTGCGGGGAACCCAAACTATGGCTACACCTTC.

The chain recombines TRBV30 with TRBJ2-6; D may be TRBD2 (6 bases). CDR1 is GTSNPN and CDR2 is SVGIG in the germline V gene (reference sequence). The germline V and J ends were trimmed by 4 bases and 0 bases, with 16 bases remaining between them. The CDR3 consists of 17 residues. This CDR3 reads CAWKLRDSLSGANVLTF. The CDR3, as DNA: TGTGCCTGGAAACTACGGGACTCCCTCTCTGGGGCCAACGTCCTGACTTTC.

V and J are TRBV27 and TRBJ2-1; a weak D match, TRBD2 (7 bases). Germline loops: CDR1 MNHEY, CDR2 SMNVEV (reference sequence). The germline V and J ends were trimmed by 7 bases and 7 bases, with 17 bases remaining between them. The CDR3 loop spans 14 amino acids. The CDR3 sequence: CASTRGGLLNEQFF. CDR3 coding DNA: TGTGCCAGCACCCGCGGGGGCCTACTTAATGAGCAGTTCTTC.

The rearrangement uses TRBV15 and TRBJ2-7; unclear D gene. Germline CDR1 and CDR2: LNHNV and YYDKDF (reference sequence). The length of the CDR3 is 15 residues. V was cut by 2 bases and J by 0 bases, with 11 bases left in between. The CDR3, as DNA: TGTGCCACCAGCAGACCCCTCGCTAGCTCCTACGAGCAGTACTTC. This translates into CATSRPLASSYEQYF.

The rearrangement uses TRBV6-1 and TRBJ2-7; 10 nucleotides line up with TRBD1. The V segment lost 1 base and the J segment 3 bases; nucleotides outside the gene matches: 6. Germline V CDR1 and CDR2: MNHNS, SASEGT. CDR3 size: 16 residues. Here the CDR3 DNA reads TGTGCCAGCAGTGAAGGTGTCGGGACAGGGGACTACGAGCAGTACTTC. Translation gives CASSEGVGTGDYEQYF.

The CDR3 loop reads CASSEATTGGRQPQHF. CDR3 nucleotides: TGTGCCAGCAGTGAAGCTACGACAGGGGGCCGTCAGCCCCAGCATTTT. This chain joins TRBV6-1 and TRBJ1-5, with 10 bases aligning to TRBD1. The V gene end was trimmed by 0 bases and the J gene end by 6 bases; junction bases not matched to a gene: 5. The CDR3 is made up of 16 amino acids. CDR1 is MNHNS, CDR2 SASEGT, per germline.

The CDR3 loop is CASSLDGLDTDTQYF. Here the CDR3 DNA reads TGTGCCAGCAGCTTAGATGGACTAGACACAGATACGCAGTATTTT. J is TRBJ2-3 and V is TRBV11-2, with 7 positions matching TRBD2. The CDR3 loop spans 15 amino acids. Germline CDR1 SGHAT, CDR2 FQNNGV. V lost 0 bases to trimming and J lost 2 bases; unmatched junction nucleotides: 2. Drawing the rest from reference TRBV11-2 and TRBJ2-3, the complete variable domain is EAGVAQSPRYKIIEKRQSVAFWCNPISGHATLYWYQQILGQGPKLLIQFQNNGVVDDSQLPKDRFSAERLKGVDSTLKIQPAKLEDSAVYLCASSLDGLDTDTQYFGPGTRLTVL.

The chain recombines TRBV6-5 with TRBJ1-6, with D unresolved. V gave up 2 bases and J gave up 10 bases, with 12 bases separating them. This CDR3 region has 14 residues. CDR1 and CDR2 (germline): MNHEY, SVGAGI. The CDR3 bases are TGTGCCAGCAGTTACCTCCGATACGGGTCACCCCTCCACTTT. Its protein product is CASSYLRYGSPLHF.

This CDR3 reads CASSAGVLAGALRETQYF. The CDR3 DNA follows: TGTGCCAGCAGCGCGGGGGTACTAGCGGGGGCCCTAAGGGAGACCCAGTACTTC. The V call is TRBV5-4, the J call TRBJ2-5; TRBD2 matches 11 bases. The CDR3 runs to 18 residues. The ends lost 4 bases at V and 5 bases at J; junction bases unmatched: 16. Germline loops: CDR1 SGHNT, CDR2 YYREEE (reference sequence).

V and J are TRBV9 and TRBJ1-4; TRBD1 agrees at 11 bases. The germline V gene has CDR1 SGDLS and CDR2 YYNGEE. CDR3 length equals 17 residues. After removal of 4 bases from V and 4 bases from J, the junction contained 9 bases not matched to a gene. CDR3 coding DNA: TGTGCCAGCAGCACTGGACAGGGGGCGTTGGGTAATGAAAAACTGTTTTTT. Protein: CASSTGQGALGNEKLFF.

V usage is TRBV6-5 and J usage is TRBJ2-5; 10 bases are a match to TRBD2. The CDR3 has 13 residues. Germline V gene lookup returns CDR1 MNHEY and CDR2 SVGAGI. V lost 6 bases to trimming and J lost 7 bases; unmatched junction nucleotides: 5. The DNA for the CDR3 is TGTGCCAGCAGCAGCGGGGGGGCGGGGACCCAGTACTTC. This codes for CASSSGGAGTQYF.

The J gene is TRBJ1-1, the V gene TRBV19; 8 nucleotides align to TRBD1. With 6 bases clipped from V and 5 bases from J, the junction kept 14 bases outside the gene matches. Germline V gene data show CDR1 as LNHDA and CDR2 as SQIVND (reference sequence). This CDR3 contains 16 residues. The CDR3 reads CASSLDRVGGGTEAFF. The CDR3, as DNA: TGTGCCAGTAGCCTGGACAGGGTGGGTGGAGGGACTGAAGCTTTCTTT.

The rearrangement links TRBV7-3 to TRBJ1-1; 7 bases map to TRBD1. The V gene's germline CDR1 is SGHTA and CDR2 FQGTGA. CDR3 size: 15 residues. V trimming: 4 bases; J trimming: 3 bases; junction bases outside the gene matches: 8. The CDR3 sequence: CASSSIEQGHTEAFF. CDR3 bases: TGTGCCAGCAGCTCCATAGAACAGGGGCACACTGAAGCTTTCTTT.

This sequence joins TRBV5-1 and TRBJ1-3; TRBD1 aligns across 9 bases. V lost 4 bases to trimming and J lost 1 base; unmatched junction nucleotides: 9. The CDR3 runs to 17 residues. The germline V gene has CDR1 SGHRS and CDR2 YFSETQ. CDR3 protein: CASSDPQGAHSGNTIYF. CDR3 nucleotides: TGCGCCAGCAGCGATCCACAGGGGGCACATTCTGGAAACACCATATATTTT.